This entry lists 20 T cell receptor beta chains sequenced from one sample in a study of blood T cell repertoires in COVID-19. Here immunoSEQ multiplex PCR was the method, and the copy in TCRdb shows in-frame clones only, minus some. The sample gives about 300,000 clones, over 75% of which show up once; roughly 4.5% is in the top ten. Sequences were obtained from PBMCs or T cells enriched from blood (not recorded which). The origin of the receptors is a man aged 30 to 45 who had recovered from COVID-19.

This clone was seen a handful of times. Written as DNA, the CDR3 is TGTGCCAGCAGCCCTACTTCCGGGGGGAACTATGGCTACACCTTC. Protein product: CASSPTSGGNYGYTF. This chain links TRBV11-3 with TRBJ1-2; the D gene is possibly TRBD1 (5 bases). CDR1 and CDR2 (germline): SGHNT, YENEEA. Trimming pared 5 bases from V and 2 bases from J, leaving 15 bases between. The CDR3 runs to 15 residues.

The V gene is TRBV6-5, the J gene TRBJ2-1, with 8 bases identical to TRBD2. Germline V gene data show CDR1 as MNHEY and CDR2 as SVGAGI. Unmatched junction bases numbered 8, after V lost 7 bases and J lost 9 bases. This CDR3 is built from 13 residues. The DNA of the CDR3 is TGTGCCAGCACGGGACTAGGAGCGTTTGAGCAGTTCTTC. This gives the protein CASTGLGAFEQFF.

This rearrangement joins TRBV7-9 to TRBJ1-1; D gene unclear. The germline V gene has CDR1 SEHNR and CDR2 FQNEAQ (reference sequence). This CDR3 has 14 residues. Trimming took 3 bases from V and 1 from J, leaving 9 bases between them. This chain's CDR3 is CASSLRAPNTEAFF. CDR3 coding DNA: TGTGCCAGCAGCTTGAGGGCGCCGAACACTGAAGCTTTCTTT.

The rearrangement uses TRBV5-4 and TRBJ2-7; maybe TRBD1 (6 bases). The V end was cut by 4 bases, the J end by 2 bases, with 10 bases between. This CDR3 contains 13 residues. The germline CDR1 and CDR2 sequences are SGHNT and YYREEE (reference sequence). CDR3: CASSRTGTYEQYF. CDR3 sequence (DNA): TGTGCCAGCAGCAGAACAGGGACCTACGAGCAGTACTTC.

This chain joins TRBV28 and TRBJ1-4; D perhaps matches TRBD1 (5 bases). This CDR3 is built from 15 residues. V was cut by 4 bases and J by 4 bases, with 13 bases left in between. Germline assignment: CDR1 MDHEN and CDR2 SYDVKM. The CDR3 DNA sequence: TGTGCCAGCAGTTCCGGGGGGGGTTTTAATGAAAAACTGTTTTTT. This translates into CASSSGGGFNEKLFF.

This clone was found once. At one of its ends the junction is not consistent with the germline gene, which may arise from a read error. The rearrangement links TRBV11-2 to TRBJ2-5, with TRBD2 matching 9 bases. Germline CDR1 and CDR2: SGHAT and FQNNGV. The CDR3 is 16 residues long. The CDR3 DNA reads as TGTGCCAGCAGCTGGAGTAGCGGGGGTACCCAAAAGACCCAGTACTTC. Its translation: CASSWSSGGTQKTQYF.

This clone was picked up a small number of times. This chain joins TRBV18 and TRBJ2-2; TRBD2 matches 10 bases. Germline trimming cut 0 bases from V and 7 bases from J; bases unmatched to any gene: 5. Germline CDR1 and CDR2: KGHSH and LQKENI. This CDR3 is built from 16 residues. CDR3 protein: CASSPPASGSGGELFF. The CDR3 DNA reads TGTGCCAGCTCACCACCCGCTAGCGGGAGTGGCGGGGAGCTGTTTTTT. Drawing the rest from reference TRBV18 and TRBJ2-2, the complete variable domain is NAGVMQNPRHLVRRRGQEARLRCSPMKGHSHVYWYRQLPEEGLKFMVYLQKENIIDESGMPKERFSAEFPKEGPSILRIQQVVRGDSAAYFCASSPPASGSGGELFFGEGSRLTVL.

The V call is TRBV4-1, the J call TRBJ1-5; TRBD1 might be the D (6 bases). From germline, CDR1 is MGHRA and CDR2 YSYEKL. The V end was cut by 0 bases, the J end by 6 bases, with 12 bases between. This CDR3 is 15 amino acids long. The CDR3 DNA reads as TGCGCCAGCAGCCAAGATCGGGGGGCGAGTCAGCCCCAGCATTTT. Amino acids: CASSQDRGASQPQHF.

The chain carries TRBV6-1 and TRBJ2-3; 9 bases line up with TRBD1. The CDR3 has 16 amino acids. With V trimmed by 4 bases and J by 5 bases, 10 bases remained unmatched. Germline lookup yields CDR1 MNHNS and CDR2 SASEGT. CDR3 residues: CASSASGTGSGDTQYF. The CDR3 nucleotides read TGTGCCAGCAGTGCCTCCGGGACAGGGAGTGGAGATACGCAGTATTTT.

V usage is TRBV7-2 and J usage is TRBJ1-6; 8 bases align to TRBD1. CDR1 is SGHTA, CDR2 FQGNSA, per germline. Germline trimming cut 3 bases from V and 3 bases from J; bases unmatched to any gene: 10. The CDR3 sequence is 18 residues long. The chain's CDR3 is CASSFQHRGVDYNSPLHF. CDR3 coding DNA: TGTGCCAGCAGCTTCCAACACAGGGGGGTGGACTATAATTCACCCCTCCACTTT.

This clone was counted only a few times. This chain uses TRBV10-3 with TRBJ2-1; 12 positions match TRBD2. V lost 8 bases, J lost 7 bases, and 6 bases stayed unmatched. The CDR3 sequence is 14 residues long. Germline values: CDR1 ENHRY, CDR2 SYGVKD. The CDR3 bases are TGTGCCATCGGCACTAGCGGGAGGACTAATGAGCAGTTCTTC. Translation: CAIGTSGRTNEQFF.

CDR3 sequence: CASRIAGGSVTQYF. The CDR3 region has the DNA TGTGCCAGCAGGATAGCGGGGGGGTCGGTTACCCAGTACTTC. V is TRBV27 and J is TRBJ2-5; 11 bases are shared with TRBD2. Per the germline V gene, CDR1 is MNHEY and CDR2 is SMNVEV (reference sequence). CDR3 length: 14 residues. The trim removed 6 bases at V and 8 bases at J, leaving 8 bases unmatched.

In DNA, the CDR3 is TGTGCCAGCAGTTGGGGCGCAGTTGGGTCTGGAAACACCATATATTTT. Protein product: CASSWGAVGSGNTIYF. The genes are TRBV6-5 and TRBJ1-3; D is possibly TRBD1 (5 bases). This CDR3 spans 16 amino acids. Germline V lookup: CDR1 MNHEY, CDR2 SVGAGI. The V end lost 4 bases, the J end lost 1 base, and 14 bases lay between the germline ends.

The chain employs TRBV4-1 and TRBJ2-1, with 9 bases aligning to TRBD2. The germline gives CDR1 MGHRA, CDR2 YSYEKL. The trim removed 1 base at V and 2 bases at J, leaving 3 bases unmatched. The CDR3 contains 16 residues. CDR3 nucleotide sequence: TGCGCCAGCAGCCAAGGGCGGGGGGGCACCTACAATGAGCAGTTCTTC. It translates to CASSQGRGGTYNEQFF.

This clone was detected only a few times. The chain joins TRBV28 to TRBJ1-2; D may be TRBD1 (6 bases). V shed 5 bases and J shed 0 bases, with 13 bases lying between them. The germline gives CDR1 MDHEN, CDR2 SYDVKM. There are 15 residues in the CDR3. CDR3 DNA sequence: TGTGCCAGCAGTCGCAGCAAGGGGGCTAACTATGGCTACACCTTC. Translating it yields CASSRSKGANYGYTF.

The V gene is TRBV10-2, the J gene TRBJ2-5; perhaps TRBD2 as D (6 bases). The CDR3 has 12 amino acids. Looked up from germline, CDR1 is WSHSY and CDR2 is SAAADI. Trimming shortened V by 6 bases and J by 5 bases, and 10 bases separated the two germline ends. The CDR3 DNA is TGCGCCAGCAGGATAGGAGGGGAGACCCAGTACTTC. Encoded protein: CASRIGGETQYF.

This clone is a singleton in its sample. The rearrangement links TRBV30 to TRBJ2-1; perhaps TRBD2 as D (6 bases). V was clipped by 2 bases and J by 10 bases, with 15 bases between them. Germline V CDR1 and CDR2: GTSNPN, SVGIG (reference sequence). This CDR3 has 13 amino acids. In DNA form, the CDR3 reads TGTGCCTGGAGTCAAAGGGGACTTAGCGAGCAGTTCTTC. This gives the protein CAWSQRGLSEQFF.

The chain carries TRBV24-1 and TRBJ2-5; 9 bases are shared with TRBD2. V lost 1 base and J lost 1; bases outside the gene matches: 6. Germline-derived CDR1 and CDR2 are KGHDR and SFDVKD. The CDR3 has 17 amino acids. CDR3 DNA sequence: TGTGCCACCAGTGATTTCGAGGGGACTAGCCGCCAAGAGACCCAGTACTTC. Its translation: CATSDFEGTSRQETQYF.

J is TRBJ1-1 and V is TRBV27, with 9 bases lining up with TRBD1. V lost 5 bases and J lost 1; bases outside the gene matches: 11. The germline V gene encodes CDR1 MNHEY and CDR2 SMNVEV (reference sequence). This CDR3 spans 17 amino acids. In DNA, the CDR3 is TGTGCCAGCAGTAGACGGACAGGGGTGATAGAGAACACTGAAGCTTTCTTT. This encodes CASSRRTGVIENTEAFF.

J is TRBJ2-3 and V is TRBV10-1, with 7 bases fitting TRBD2. Trimming at V came to 11 bases and at J to 3 bases, leaving 11 bases not matched to a gene. CDR1 and CDR2 (germline): WNHNN, SYGVQD (reference sequence). This CDR3 is 14 amino acids long. The DNA for the CDR3 is TGCGCCCCCGGGGGAAGCGGGAAAACAGATACGCAGTATTTT. Encoded protein: CAPGGSGKTDTQYF.